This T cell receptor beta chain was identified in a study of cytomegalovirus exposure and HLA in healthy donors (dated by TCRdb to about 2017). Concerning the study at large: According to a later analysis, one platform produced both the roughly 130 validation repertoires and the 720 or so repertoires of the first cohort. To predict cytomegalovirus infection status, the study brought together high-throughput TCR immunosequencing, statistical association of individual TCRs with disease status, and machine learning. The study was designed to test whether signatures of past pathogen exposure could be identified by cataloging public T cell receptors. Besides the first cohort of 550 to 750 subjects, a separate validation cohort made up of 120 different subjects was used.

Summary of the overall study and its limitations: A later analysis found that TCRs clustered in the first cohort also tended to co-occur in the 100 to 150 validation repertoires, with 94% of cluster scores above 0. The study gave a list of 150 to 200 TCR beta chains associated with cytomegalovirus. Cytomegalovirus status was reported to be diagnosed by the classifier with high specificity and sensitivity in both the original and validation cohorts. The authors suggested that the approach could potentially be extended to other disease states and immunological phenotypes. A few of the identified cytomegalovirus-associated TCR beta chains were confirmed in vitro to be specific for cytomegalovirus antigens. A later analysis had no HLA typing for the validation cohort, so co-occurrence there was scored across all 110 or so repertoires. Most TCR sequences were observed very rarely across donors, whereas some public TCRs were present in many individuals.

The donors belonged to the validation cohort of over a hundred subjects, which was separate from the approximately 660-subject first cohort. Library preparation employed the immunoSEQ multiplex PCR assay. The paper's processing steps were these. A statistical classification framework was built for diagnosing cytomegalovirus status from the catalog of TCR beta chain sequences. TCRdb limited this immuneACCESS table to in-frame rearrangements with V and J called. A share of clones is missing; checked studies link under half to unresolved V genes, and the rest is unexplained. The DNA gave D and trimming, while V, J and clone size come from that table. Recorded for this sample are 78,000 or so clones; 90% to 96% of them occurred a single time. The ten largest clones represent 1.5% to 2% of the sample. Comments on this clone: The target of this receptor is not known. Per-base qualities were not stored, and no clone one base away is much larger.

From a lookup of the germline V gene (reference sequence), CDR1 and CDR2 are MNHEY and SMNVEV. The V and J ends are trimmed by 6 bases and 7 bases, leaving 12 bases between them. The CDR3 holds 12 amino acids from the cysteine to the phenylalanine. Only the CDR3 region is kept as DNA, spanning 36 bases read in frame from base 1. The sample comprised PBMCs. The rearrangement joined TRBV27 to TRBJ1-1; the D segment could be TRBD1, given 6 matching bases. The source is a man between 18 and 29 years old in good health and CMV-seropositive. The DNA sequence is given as TGTGCCAGCAGCCAAGGGGGTAGTGAAGCTTTCTTT. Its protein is CASSQGGSEAFF.